These T cell receptor beta chains were read from a single sample in a study of T cells after somatic rescue of genetic block. TCRdb's copy holds only in-frame clones and misses some; the assay was immunoSEQ multiplex PCR. This sample carries about 88,000 clones, about nine tenths of them seen once, and the ten largest clones take roughly 1.7%. Sample: peripheral blood mononuclear cells (PBMCs). Receptors were obtained from a woman aged 18-35 years. CDR3s include the opening cysteine and the closing phenylalanine or tryptophan. D genes are given only for firm matches. Where a row states a size, it is once, few, many or the class of an expanded clone; other rows omit it.

>TRBJ2-7|.|TRBV6-5|TRBD1
TGTGCCAGCAGTTACTTGACAGGGACCGAGCAGTACTTC
CASSYLTGTEQYF
>TRBJ2-7|once|TRBV19|.
TGTGCCAGTAGTTTGTTGGTGACAGGAAGCTCCTACGAGCAGTACTTC
CASSLLVTGSSYEQYF
>TRBJ2-7|once|TRBV28|.
TGTGCCAGCAGTGTGGTCTTGAGCTCCTACGAGCAGTACTTC
CASSVVLSSYEQYF
>TRBJ1-2|.|TRBV6-5|.
TGTGCCAGCAGGGAAGGCACTCAGAGAGATGGCTACACCTTC
CASREGTQRDGYTF
>TRBJ2-7|once|TRBV12-5|.
TGTGCTAGTGGTTTGTCCGGGAGCGCCTACGAGCAGTACTTC
CASGLSGSAYEQYF
>TRBJ2-1|.|TRBV9|.
TGTGCCAGCAGCTCCCACCGGGGCGCCGATGAGCAGTTCTTC
CASSSHRGADEQFF
>TRBJ2-1|.|TRBV10-3|TRBD2
TGTGCCATCAGGGGACTAGCGGGAAGGAACAATGAGCAGTTCTTC
CAIRGLAGRNNEQFF
>TRBJ2-3|.|TRBV10-3|TRBD2
TGTGCCATCAATAGCGGGCACTTCACTGATACGCAGTATTTT
CAINSGHFTDTQYF
>TRBJ2-3|.|TRBV5-1|.
TGCGCCAGCAGCGCGTGGACCCCTCCCAGGGATACGCAGTATTTT
CASSAWTPPRDTQYF
>TRBJ1-6|.|TRBV7-2|TRBD1
TGTGCCAGCAGCACGAAAAGACAGGGAATGAGATCACCCCTCCACTTT
CASSTKRQGMRSPLHF
>TRBJ1-2|.|TRBV2|TRBD1
TGTGCCAGCAGCGCCCTGGGACAGCATGGCTACACCTTC
CASSALGQHGYTF
>TRBJ1-2|.|TRBV5-4|TRBD1
TGTGCCAGCAGCTTGAAGGGACAGGGCTATGGCTACACCTTC
CASSLKGQGYGYTF
>TRBJ1-1|.|TRBV5-1|.
TGCGCCAGCAGATCCGACGCGGGTATGAACACTGAAGCTTTCTTT
CASRSDAGMNTEAFF
>TRBJ1-5|.|TRBV5-6|.
TGTGCCAGCAGCATTCAGGGGTATGGCAATCAGCCCCAGCATTTT
CASSIQGYGNQPQHF
>TRBJ2-2|.|TRBV7-9|.
TGTGCCAGCAGCGAACGAGGGGCTCGAAGGTCCGGGGAGCTGTTTTTT
CASSERGARRSGELFF
>TRBJ2-1|.|TRBV27|TRBD2
TGTGCCAGCAGTTTATTACTAGCGGGAGGCGGGGATGAGCAGTTCTTC
CASSLLLAGGGDEQFF
>TRBJ2-3|.|TRBV6-6|.
TGTGCCAGCAGTTACTCGAACACAGATACGCAGTATTTT
CASSYSNTDTQYF
>TRBJ2-5|.|TRBV4-1|TRBD1
TGCGCCAGCAGCCTGGACAGGGAAGAGACCCAGTACTTC
CASSLDREETQYF
>TRBJ1-1|.|TRBV30|.
TGTGCCTGGATGGGGGCGGCTGAAGCTTTCTTT
CAWMGAAEAFF
>TRBJ2-3|.|TRBV5-1|.
TGCGCCAGCAGCTTGGGCGGCACAGATACGCAGTATTTT
CASSLGGTDTQYF
>TRBJ1-5|once|TRBV28|.
TGTGCCAGCAGTTTTACGAATCAGCCCCAGCATTTT
CASSFTNQPQHF
>TRBJ2-1|.|TRBV7-9|TRBD1
TGTGCCAGCAGCTTATCGGACAGGCGTGAGCAGTTCTTC
CASSLSDRREQFF
>TRBJ1-1|.|TRBV5-1|TRBD1
TGCGCCAGCAGCTTGGACAGGGGTTACACTGAAGCTTTCTTT
CASSLDRGYTEAFF
>TRBJ1-4|.|TRBV5-4|TRBD1
TGTGCCAGCAGCTCGCCCGGGACAGGGAAAGGAAAACTGTTTTTT
CASSSPGTGKGKLFF
>TRBJ1-1|.|TRBV27|.
TGTGCCAGCAGTTTATCCCCCCTAAGGTGGACTGAAGCTTTCTTT
CASSLSPLRWTEAFF
>TRBJ2-5|once|TRBV14|.
TGTGCCAGCAGCCACCTTGGGGTAGCGCATCAAGAGACCCAGTACTTC
CASSHLGVAHQETQYF
>TRBJ2-7|.|TRBV28|TRBD1
TGTGCCAGCAGTTTATTAGGGACAGGGGAATCCTACGAGCAGTACTTC
CASSLLGTGESYEQYF
>TRBJ2-5|.|TRBV2|TRBD2
TGTGCCAGCAGTCCTGATCCATTTGCACTAGCGGGGGTCCAAGAGACCCAGTACTTC
CASSPDPFALAGVQETQYF
>TRBJ2-2|.|TRBV19|.
TGTGCCAGTAGGCCACGGGAGTTCTACACCGGGGAGCTGTTTTTT
CASRPREFYTGELFF
>TRBJ2-3|few|TRBV29-1|TRBD2
TGCAGCGTTGCCGGGACTAGCGGGGCCACAGATACGCAGTATTTT
CSVAGTSGATDTQYF
>TRBJ2-2|.|TRBV9|TRBD2
TGTGCCAGCAGCGTATCAGCGGGAGGGCCGGGCACCGGGGAGCTGTTTTTT
CASSVSAGGPGTGELFF
>TRBJ2-7|.|TRBV2|.
TGTGCCAGCAGACAGAGTTCCTACGAGCAGTACTTC
CASRQSSYEQYF
>TRBJ1-3|.|TRBV4-2|.
TGTGCCAGCAGCTCTACGACTGCCGACTCTGGAAACACCATATATTTT
CASSSTTADSGNTIYF
>TRBJ2-1|.|TRBV5-5|.
TGTGCCAGCAGCGCAGCTAGCTCCTACAATGAGCAGTTCTTC
CASSAASSYNEQFF
>TRBJ2-1|once|TRBV5-6|TRBD2
TGTGCCAGCAGCTTGGCACTAGCGGGCCCCTACAATGAGCAGTTCTTC
CASSLALAGPYNEQFF
>TRBJ1-1|.|TRBV12-5|.
TGTGCTAGTGGCCTTAGACCTTTTGAAGCTTTCTTT
CASGLRPFEAFF
>TRBJ2-5|.|TRBV14|.
TGTGCCAGCAGCCAAGCTCACGAGACCCAGTACTTC
CASSQAHETQYF
>TRBJ2-1|.|TRBV21-1|.
TGTGCCAGCAGCCCGGGGGAGGCAGGGAATGAGCAGTTCTTC
CASSPGEAGNEQFF
>TRBJ2-5|.|TRBV11-2|.
TGTGCCAGCAGCCTGGACTTTGGAGGATCCCAGTACTTC
CASSLDFGGSQYF